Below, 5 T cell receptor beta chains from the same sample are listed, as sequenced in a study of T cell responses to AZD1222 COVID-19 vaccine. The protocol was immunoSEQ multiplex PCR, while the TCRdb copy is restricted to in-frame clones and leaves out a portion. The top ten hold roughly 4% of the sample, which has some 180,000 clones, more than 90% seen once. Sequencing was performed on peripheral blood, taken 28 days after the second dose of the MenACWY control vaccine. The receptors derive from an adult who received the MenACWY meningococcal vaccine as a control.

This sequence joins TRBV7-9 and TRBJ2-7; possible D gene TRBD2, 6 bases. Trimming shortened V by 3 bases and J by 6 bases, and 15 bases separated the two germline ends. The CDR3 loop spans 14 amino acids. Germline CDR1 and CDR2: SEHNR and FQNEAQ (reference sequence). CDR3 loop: CASSLAGSRREQYF. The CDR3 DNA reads TGTGCCAGCAGCTTGGCGGGGAGCAGGCGCGAGCAGTACTTC. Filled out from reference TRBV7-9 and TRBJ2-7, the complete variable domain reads DTGVSQNPRHKITKRGQNVTFRCDPISEHNRLYWYRQTLGQGPEFLTYFQNEAQLEKSRLLSDRFSAERPKGSFSTLEIQRTEQGDSAMYLCASSLAGSRREQYFGPGTRLTVT.

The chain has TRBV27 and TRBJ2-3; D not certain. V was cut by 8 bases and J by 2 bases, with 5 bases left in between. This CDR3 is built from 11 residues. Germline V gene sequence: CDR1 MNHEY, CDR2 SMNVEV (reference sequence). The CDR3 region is CASWDTDTQYF. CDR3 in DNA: TGTGCCAGCTGGGACACAGATACGCAGTATTTT.

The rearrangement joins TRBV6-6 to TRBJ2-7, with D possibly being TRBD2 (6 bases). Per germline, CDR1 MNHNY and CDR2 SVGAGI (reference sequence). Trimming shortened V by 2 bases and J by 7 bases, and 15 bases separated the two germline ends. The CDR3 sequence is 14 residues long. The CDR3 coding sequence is TGTGCCAGCAGTTACGGGGACTGGCGTCAAGAGCAGTACTTC. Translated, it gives CASSYGDWRQEQYF.

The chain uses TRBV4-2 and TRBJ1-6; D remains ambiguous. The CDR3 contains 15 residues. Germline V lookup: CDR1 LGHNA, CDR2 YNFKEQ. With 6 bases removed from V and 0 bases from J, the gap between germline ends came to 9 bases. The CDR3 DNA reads TGTGCCAGCAGGAGACCTAGCTCCTATAATTCACCCCTCCACTTT. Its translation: CASRRPSSYNSPLHF.

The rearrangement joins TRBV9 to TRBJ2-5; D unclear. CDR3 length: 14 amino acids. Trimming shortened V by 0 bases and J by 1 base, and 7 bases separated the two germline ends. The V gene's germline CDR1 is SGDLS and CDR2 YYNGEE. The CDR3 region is CASSVGPAQETQYF. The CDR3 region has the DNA TGTGCCAGCAGCGTAGGACCAGCCCAAGAGACCCAGTACTTC.